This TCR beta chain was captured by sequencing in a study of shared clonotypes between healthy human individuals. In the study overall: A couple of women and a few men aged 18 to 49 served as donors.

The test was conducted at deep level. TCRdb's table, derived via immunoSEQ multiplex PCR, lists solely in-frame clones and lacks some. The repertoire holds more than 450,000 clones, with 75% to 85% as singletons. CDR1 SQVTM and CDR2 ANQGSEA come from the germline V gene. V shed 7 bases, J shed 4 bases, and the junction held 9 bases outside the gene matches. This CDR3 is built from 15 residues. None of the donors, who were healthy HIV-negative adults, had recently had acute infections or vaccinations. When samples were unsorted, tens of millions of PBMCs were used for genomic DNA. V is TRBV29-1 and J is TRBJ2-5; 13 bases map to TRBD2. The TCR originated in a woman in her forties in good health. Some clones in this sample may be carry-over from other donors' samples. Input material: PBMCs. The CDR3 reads CSGRLAGGRRETQYF. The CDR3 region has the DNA TGCAGCGGGAGACTAGCGGGAGGTAGGCGAGAGACCCAGTACTTC.